This TCR beta chain was sequenced in a study of blood T cell repertoires in COVID-19. Clones were read by immunoSEQ multiplex PCR, and TCRdb kept only the in-frame ones, dropping some. Of roughly 260,000 clones listed, 86% are singletons. The V end lost 0 bases, the J end lost 13 bases, and 15 bases lay between the germline ends. The CDR3 extends over 13 amino acids. Sequenced: PBMCs or T cells enriched from blood (not recorded which). The origin of this receptor is a woman aged 18-30 years who had recovered from COVID-19. The genes are TRBV12-3 or TRBV12-4 and TRBJ1-2; the D gene is possibly TRBD1 (6 bases). Written as DNA, the CDR3 is TGTGCCAGCAGTTTAGCGGAGACAGGAGCGTTCACCTTC. Translated: CASSLAETGAFTF.